The 26 T cell receptor beta chains given below trace back to one sample, sequenced in a study of cytomegalovirus exposure and HLA in healthy donors. This table comes from immunoSEQ multiplex PCR, and its TCRdb copy is limited to in-frame clones, with some not included. The sample lists roughly 56,000 clones; 93% were seen once. Sequenced: PBMCs. All receptors derive from a woman aged 18-29 years in good health and CMV-seropositive.

The chain links TRBV18 to TRBJ1-1; 8 bases align to TRBD1. This CDR3 spans 16 amino acids. Unmatched junction bases numbered 6, after V lost 3 bases and J lost 0 bases. Germline V gene data show CDR1 as KGHSH and CDR2 as LQKENI. CDR3 nucleotide sequence: TGTGCCAGCTCACCTAAGGACAGGGCACTGAACACTGAAGCTTTCTTT. Protein: CASSPKDRALNTEAFF. The full variable domain, rest sourced from reference TRBV18 and TRBJ1-1, is NAGVMQNPRHLVRRRGQEARLRCSPMKGHSHVYWYRQLPEEGLKFMVYLQKENIIDESGMPKERFSAEFPKEGPSILRIQQVVRGDSAAYFCASSPKDRALNTEAFFGQGTRLTVV.

The genes are TRBV5-4 and TRBJ2-1; TRBD1 is a possible D gene (6 bases). Germline V gives CDR1 SGHNT, CDR2 YYREEE (reference sequence). The CDR3 totals 13 residues. Between the trimmed V and J ends, which lost 0 bases and 9 bases, there was a span of 10 bases. The CDR3: CASSLDRAGEQFF. The CDR3 region has the DNA TGTGCCAGCAGCTTGGACAGGGCCGGTGAGCAGTTCTTC.

This clone was seen only a few times. This chain joins TRBV6-5 and TRBJ2-7; TRBD2 aligns across 8 bases. The CDR3 length is 14 residues. Germline V gene lookup returns CDR1 MNHEY and CDR2 SVGAGI. Unmatched junction bases numbered 0, after V lost 2 bases and J lost 0 bases. DNA for the CDR3: TGTGCCAGCAGTTACGGGACTAGCTCCTACGAGCAGTACTTC. It yields the protein CASSYGTSSYEQYF.

The rearrangement uses TRBV27 and TRBJ1-6; a weak D match, TRBD1 (5 bases). CDR3 size: 15 residues. V was pared by 7 bases and J by 0 bases, with 10 bases between. Germline values: CDR1 MNHEY, CDR2 SMNVEV (reference sequence). Here the CDR3 reads CASKDTSSYNSPLHF. Written as DNA, the CDR3 is TGTGCCAGCAAGGACACCAGCTCCTATAATTCACCCCTCCACTTT.

V and J are TRBV4-3 and TRBJ2-7; TRBD1 matches 8 bases. The V gene's germline CDR1 is LGHNA and CDR2 YSLEER. The CDR3 totals 13 residues. The ends lost 3 bases at V and 2 bases at J; junction bases unmatched: 0. CDR3 region: CASSQGQAYEQYF. The CDR3 nucleotides are TGCGCCAGCAGCCAGGGACAGGCCTACGAGCAGTACTTC.

This chain joins TRBV4-3 and TRBJ1-2; D unclear. The CDR3 runs 15 residues. Deletions cut 2 bases from V and 3 bases from J, with 13 bases between. CDR1 and CDR2 (germline): LGHNA, YSLEER. The CDR3 DNA reads TGCGCCAGCAGCCAAACGGACTATATGGACTATGGCTACACCTTC. The encoded protein is CASSQTDYMDYGYTF.

J is TRBJ2-2 and V is TRBV11-3; 9 bases agree with TRBD1. The CDR3 consists of 13 residues. Germline loops: CDR1 SGHNT, CDR2 YENEEA. Unmatched junction bases numbered 4, after V lost 5 bases and J lost 9 bases. The CDR3 coding sequence is TGTGCCAGCAGCGAACAGGGGGCCCGGGAGCTGTTTTTT. Protein product: CASSEQGARELFF.

The chain is built from TRBV7-2 and TRBJ2-5; 9 bases match TRBD1. CDR3 length: 15 amino acids. J gave up 5 bases and V 5 bases, and 9 bases lay outside the gene matches. Per the germline V gene, CDR1 is SGHTA and CDR2 is FQGNSA. The CDR3 loop is CASSVRQGVTETQYF. The CDR3 DNA sequence: TGTGCCAGCAGCGTGAGACAGGGGGTGACGGAGACCCAGTACTTC. Full variable domain (missing parts from reference TRBV7-2 and TRBJ2-5): GAGVSQSPSNKVTEKGKDVELRCDPISGHTALYWYRQSLGQGLEFLIYFQGNSAPDKSGLPSDRFSAERTGGSVSTLTIQRTQQEDSAVYLCASSVRQGVTETQYFGPGTRLLVL.

The V call is TRBV7-8, the J call TRBJ1-1; 8 nucleotides align to TRBD1. This CDR3 contains 15 residues. Per germline, CDR1 SGHVS and CDR2 FQNEAQ. The V segment lost 3 bases and the J segment 1 base; nucleotides outside the gene matches: 4. This CDR3 reads CASSLTGVTNTEAFF. For the CDR3, the DNA is TGTGCCAGCAGCTTGACAGGGGTTACGAACACTGAAGCTTTCTTT.

The chain combines TRBV13 with TRBJ2-7; D is unclear. There are 12 residues in the CDR3. Trimming removed 8 bases from V and 3 bases from J, with 11 bases in between. CDR1 is PRHDT and CDR2 is FYEKMQ in the germline V gene (reference sequence). The DNA for the CDR3 is TGTGCCAGCTCCACCCTATACTACGAGCAGTACTTC. Translated: CASSTLYYEQYF.

V is TRBV5-5 and J is TRBJ2-5; perhaps TRBD2 as D (6 bases). Trimming shortened V by 4 bases and J by 4 bases, and 20 bases separated the two germline ends. The germline V gene has CDR1 SGHKS and CDR2 YYEKEE (reference sequence). The CDR3 is 16 residues long. The CDR3 here is CASSGRERLVRETQYF. CDR3 DNA: TGTGCCAGCAGCGGGCGAGAGAGACTAGTTCGAGAGACCCAGTACTTC. The full variable domain, with the rest looked up from reference TRBV5-5 and TRBJ2-5, is DAGVTQSPTHLIKTRGQQVTLRCSPISGHKSVSWYQQVLGQGPQFIFQYYEKEERGRGNFPDRFSARQFPNYSSELNVNALLLGDSALYLCASSGRERLVRETQYFGPGTRLLVL.

V is TRBV27 and J is TRBJ1-2; no reliable D call. The V end lost 1 base, the J end lost 4 bases, and 7 bases lay between the germline ends. Germline CDR1 MNHEY, CDR2 SMNVEV (reference sequence). The CDR3 extends over 13 amino acids. CDR3 sequence: CASSLWPSYGYTF. DNA of the CDR3: TGTGCCAGCAGTTTATGGCCCTCCTATGGCTACACCTTC.

This chain links TRBV27 with TRBJ1-1, with TRBD1 matching 11 bases. This CDR3 is built from 16 residues. From germline, CDR1 is MNHEY and CDR2 SMNVEV (reference sequence). Unmatched junction bases numbered 11, after V lost 5 bases and J lost 6 bases. The CDR3 DNA reads TGTGCCAGCAGTCCTTGGACAGGGGGCGCGATATCTGAAGCTTTCTTT. It codes for CASSPWTGGAISEAFF.

V and J are TRBV10-3 and TRBJ2-7; D unclear. CDR1 and CDR2 from the germline V gene are ENHRY and SYGVKD. There are 11 residues in the CDR3. V lost 4 bases, J lost 6 bases, and 7 bases lay in between. The CDR3 sequence: CAISVAAEQYF. In DNA form, the CDR3 reads TGTGCCATCAGTGTGGCTGCCGAGCAGTACTTC.

The chain uses TRBV27 and TRBJ1-1; 8 bases agree with TRBD1. In germline, CDR1 is MNHEY, CDR2 SMNVEV (reference sequence). With 8 bases clipped from V and 2 bases from J, the junction kept 7 bases outside the gene matches. This CDR3 has 14 amino acids. Here the CDR3 DNA reads TGTGCCAGCGGGATACAGGGGGGTAACACTGAAGCTTTCTTT. Its translation is CASGIQGGNTEAFF.

This chain links TRBV13 with TRBJ1-2; 10 bases map to TRBD1. This CDR3 contains 17 residues. Germline V gene sequence: CDR1 PRHDT, CDR2 FYEKMQ (reference sequence). The trim removed 5 bases at V and 0 bases at J, leaving 9 bases unmatched. This chain's CDR3 is CASSEFSGTGANYGYTF. The CDR3 DNA sequence: TGTGCCAGCAGCGAATTTTCCGGGACAGGGGCTAACTATGGCTACACCTTC.

The chain carries TRBV6-1 and TRBJ1-1; no clear D. Trimming left V 7 bases short and J 8 bases short, with 11 bases between. Looked up from germline, CDR1 is MNHNS and CDR2 is SASEGT. The CDR3 is made up of 11 amino acids. CDR3 sequence reads: CASTFGVEAFF. CDR3 coding DNA: TGTGCCAGCACCTTTGGAGTGGAAGCTTTCTTT.

This rearrangement joins TRBV4-2 to TRBJ1-1; TRBD1 matches 9 bases. The germline gives CDR1 LGHNA, CDR2 YNFKEQ. Trimming took 2 bases from V and 4 from J; bases not matched to a gene: 2. The CDR3 runs 14 residues. CDR3: CASSQPTGGTEAFF. CDR3 coding DNA: TGTGCCAGCAGCCAACCGACAGGGGGCACTGAAGCTTTCTTT.

This CDR3 is CSVDRAGTDTQYF. DNA for the CDR3: TGCAGCGTTGATAGGGCAGGGACAGATACGCAGTATTTT. The chain combines TRBV29-1 with TRBJ2-3; a possible D gene is TRBD1 (5 bases). Germline V gives CDR1 SQVTM, CDR2 ANQGSEA. The CDR3 is 13 amino acids. The ends were cut back, 3 bases at V and 3 bases at J, with 10 bases in the middle.

This clone was detected once. The rearrangement joins TRBV28 to TRBJ1-2; D is undetermined. From germline, CDR1 is MDHEN and CDR2 SYDVKM. This CDR3 has 13 amino acids. Deletions cut 1 base from V and 4 bases from J, with 7 bases between. This CDR3 is CASSLSVVYGYTF. The CDR3 DNA reads TGTGCCAGCAGTTTATCTGTAGTCTATGGCTACACCTTC.

The chain combines TRBV27 with TRBJ2-1; 9 bases are shared with TRBD2. Germline trimming cut 6 bases from V and 8 bases from J; bases unmatched to any gene: 14. The CDR3 is 16 residues long. Germline V lookup: CDR1 MNHEY, CDR2 SMNVEV (reference sequence). The CDR3 sequence is CASRRFVGGGADEQFF. The CDR3 DNA sequence: TGTGCCAGCAGGAGATTCGTTGGCGGGGGGGCAGATGAGCAGTTCTTC.

V is TRBV19 and J is TRBJ1-3; possibly TRBD1 for D (5 bases). Germline loops: CDR1 LNHDA, CDR2 SQIVND (reference sequence). The CDR3 runs 19 residues. Trimming took off 7 bases at V and 0 bases at J, with 25 bases between the two ends. This CDR3 is CASTTDSLGVASSGNTIYF. Written as DNA, the CDR3 is TGTGCCAGTACCACCGACAGTTTGGGTGTTGCTAGCTCTGGAAACACCATATATTTT.

This rearrangement joins TRBV9 to TRBJ1-2, with D maybe TRBD1 (6 bases). This CDR3 is 16 amino acids long. Germline V gene lookup returns CDR1 SGDLS and CDR2 YYNGEE. V lost 0 bases and J lost 1, with 13 bases in between. The CDR3 DNA reads as TGTGCCAGCAGCGTAGGCGGGGGGGCCTTTAACTATGGCTACACCTTC. Its protein is CASSVGGGAFNYGYTF.

This clone was seen a handful of times. The chain uses TRBV6-6 and TRBJ2-7; D unresolved. Trimming removed 5 bases at V and 1 base at J, with 6 bases between. The germline CDR1 and CDR2 sequences are MNHNY and SVGAGI (reference sequence). The CDR3 covers 12 residues. The CDR3: CASSPRSYEQYF. The CDR3 bases are TGTGCCAGCAGTCCCCGGTCCTACGAGCAGTACTTC.

This chain connects TRBV12-5 to TRBJ1-1; D is unresolved. Trimming removed 3 bases from V and 3 bases from J, with 11 bases in between. Germline loops: CDR1 LGHNT, CDR2 FRNRAP. The CDR3 spans 14 residues. In nucleotides, the CDR3 is TGTGCTAGTGGTTTCTGGGGTAGCGACACTGAAGCTTTCTTT. The encoded protein is CASGFWGSDTEAFF.

The V call is TRBV19, the J call TRBJ2-3; TRBD1 matches 9 bases. Germline V gene data show CDR1 as LNHDA and CDR2 as SQIVND (reference sequence). V was pared by 3 bases and J by 5 bases, with 6 bases of the junction left unmatched. This CDR3 comprises 15 residues. The CDR3: CASSIRDRERDTQYF. In nucleotides, the CDR3 is TGTGCCAGTAGTATCCGGGACAGGGAAAGAGATACGCAGTATTTT.